The 6 T cell receptor beta chains reported below all come from one sample, sequenced in a study of blood T cell repertoires in COVID-19. The table came from immunoSEQ multiplex PCR; TCRdb's copy has only in-frame clones and leaves some out. Altogether about 130,000 clones are present, less than 90% being singletons, with the ten largest covering approximately 2.2%. Sequenced material: PBMCs or T cells enriched from blood (not recorded which). These receptors were taken from a woman aged 45 to 65 who had recovered from COVID-19.

The V and J genes are TRBV19 and TRBJ1-6, with D unresolved. The CDR3 consists of 13 residues. V was trimmed by 7 bases and J by 7 bases, leaving 11 bases between them. Germline V gene data show CDR1 as LNHDA and CDR2 as SQIVND (reference sequence). DNA of the CDR3: TGTGCCAGTACCTCGACCGGGAATTCACCCCTCCACTTT. Residues: CASTSTGNSPLHF.

The CDR3 reads CASSFERNEKLFF. The CDR3 DNA is TGTGCCAGCAGTTTTGAGCGTAATGAAAAACTGTTTTTT. This chain connects TRBV27 to TRBJ1-4; D uncertain. The CDR3 loop spans 13 amino acids. V shed 3 bases and J shed 4 bases, with 6 bases lying between them. Germline assignment: CDR1 MNHEY and CDR2 SMNVEV (reference sequence).

The chain couples TRBV11-3 to TRBJ1-1, with no clear D. Germline V CDR1 and CDR2: SGHNT, YENEEA. Deletions cut 0 bases from V and 1 base from J, with 12 bases between. This CDR3 is 16 amino acids long. CDR3 coding DNA: TGTGCCAGCAGCTTAGATTTGCGTCGGTCGAACACTGAAGCTTTCTTT. Amino acids: CASSLDLRRSNTEAFF.

This rearrangement joins TRBV19 to TRBJ1-6; possibly TRBD1 for D (6 bases). Germline V gene data show CDR1 as LNHDA and CDR2 as SQIVND (reference sequence). Trimming stripped 7 bases from V and 9 bases from J, with 16 bases between. This CDR3 comprises 14 residues. CDR3 nucleotide sequence: TGTGCCAGTATCAAGTCAGGGGCAAGTTCACCCCTCCACTTT. Protein product: CASIKSGASSPLHF.

The chain uses TRBV3-1 (or the pseudogene TRBV3-2) and TRBJ2-7; 8 bases are a match to TRBD2. The CDR3 spans 15 residues. Per the germline V gene, CDR1 is LGHDT and CDR2 is YNNKEL (reference sequence). V gave up 3 bases and J gave up 0 bases; unmatched junction bases: 4. The CDR3 DNA is TGTGCCAGCAGCCACGGCGGGGGGAACTCCTACGAGCAGTACTTC. This translates into CASSHGGGNSYEQYF.

The rearrangement joins TRBV6-1 to TRBJ1-2; 7 nucleotides match TRBD1. The germline V gene encodes CDR1 MNHNS and CDR2 SASEGT. The CDR3 is 15 residues long. Germline trimming cut 0 bases from V and 3 bases from J; bases unmatched to any gene: 4. Here the CDR3 reads CASSEADRVYYGYTF. DNA for the CDR3: TGTGCCAGCAGTGAAGCCGACAGGGTGTACTATGGCTACACCTTC.